This T cell receptor (beta chain) was identified in a study of T cells in Graves' hyperthyroidism and ophthalmopathy. The source material, RNA transcripts, was used to amplify TCR beta CDR3 regions. During a first-round RT-PCR of the TCR CDR3, the HTBI primer set was used. MiXCR was run by TCRdb on the multiplex PCR reads, yielding one entry per CDR3 protein. The sample holds 450,000 to 700,000 distinct CDR3 sequences, more than 45% seen once. The germline gives CDR1 SGHNT, CDR2 YENEEA. V was shortened by 5 bases and J by 2 bases, with 10 bases between the two germline ends. The CDR3 is 14 amino acids.

Sequenced sample: peripheral blood or thyroid tissue (not recorded which). The rearrangement links TRBV11-3 to TRBJ2-1; D uncertain. This clonotype was obtained from a woman aged 18-29 years with Graves' hyperthyroidism. The CDR3 here is CASSNPGTYNEQFF. The DNA for the CDR3 is TGTGCCAGCAGCAACCCAGGAACCTACAATGAGCAGTTCTTC.